The rows below give T cell receptor beta chains drawn from one sample of a study of molecular identifiers for immune sequencing clone quantification. Each CDR3 protein is one row after TCRdb ran MiXCR on the PCR reads. The profile shows fewer than 45,000 distinct CDR3 sequences, approximately 19% of them singletons. The sequencing sample was made of naive CD8+ T cells from blood, with Jurkat cell RNA spiked in. These receptors were collected from a human donor in good health. Some libraries in this study had Jurkat cell RNA spiked in. The CDR3 runs from the conserved cysteine through the conserved F or W. A D gene is named only where the DNA matches it firmly. Rows give clone size only sometimes, using once, few, many, or a class for an expanded clone.

J gene	D gene	clone size	V gene	CDR3 protein	CDR3 DNA
TRBJ1-2	NA	many	TRBV6-5	CASSYSPNQGYGYTF	TGTGCCAGCAGTTACTCCCCCAACCAAGGCTATGGCTACACCTTC
TRBJ2-1	NA	many	TRBV4-1	CASSQVKGTYNEQFF	TGCGCCAGCAGCCAAGTGAAGGGGACGTACAATGAGCAGTTCTTC
TRBJ2-7	NA	NA	TRBV5-6	CASSDTGNYEQYF	TGTGCCAGCAGCGACACAGGGAATTACGAGCAGTACTTC
TRBJ2-7	NA	many	TRBV9	CASSVGTTSEQYF	TGTGCCAGCAGCGTAGGGACTACCAGCGAGCAGTACTTC
TRBJ1-1	NA	many	TRBV5-6	CASSPRQEMNTEAFF	TGTGCCAGCAGCCCTAGACAGGAAATGAACACTGAAGCTTTCTTT
TRBJ1-5	NA	many	TRBV12-3/TRBV12-4	CASSSGSQPQHF	TGTGCCAGCAGTTCGGGGTCTCAGCCCCAGCATTTT
TRBJ2-1	TRBD2	NA	TRBV2	CASSEGTSVGLFF	TGTGCCAGCAGTGAAGGGACTAGTGTCGGGCTGTTCTTC
TRBJ1-1	NA	many	TRBV6-1	CASPEPGVAFF	TGTGCCAGTCCTGAGCCCGGCGTGGCTTTCTTT
TRBJ2-7	TRBD2	NA	TRBV11-3	CASSIRPTSPYEQYF	TGTGCCAGCAGCATCCGCCCGACTAGCCCCTACGAGCAGTACTTC
TRBJ1-2	NA	few	TRBV12-3/TRBV12-4	CASSPSPANYGYTF	TGTGCCAGCAGTCCCTCTCCAGCTAACTATGGCTACACCTTC
TRBJ2-7	NA	many	TRBV25-1	CASSESAGASPKLSYEQYF	TGTGCCAGCAGTGAATCGGCAGGGGCAAGCCCGAAACTCTCCTACGAGCAGTACTTC
TRBJ2-1	NA	medium-sized	TRBV7-2	CASSLVMNEQFF	TGTGCCAGCAGCTTAGTGATGAATGAGCAGTTCTTC
TRBJ2-3	TRBD2	few	TRBV6-5	CASRYSGGGAGDTQCF	TGTGCCAGCAGGTACTCCGGCGGGGGGGCCGGGGATACGCAGTGTTTT
TRBJ2-7	NA	many	TRBV28	CASSFRGIRSYEQYF	TGTGCCAGCAGTTTTCGCGGGATCCGCTCCTACGAGCAGTACTTC
TRBJ1-5	NA	many	TRBV6-2/TRBV6-3	CASSHRASNQPQHF	TGTGCCAGCAGTCACAGGGCTAGCAATCAGCCCCAGCATTTT
TRBJ2-7	NA	few	TRBV5-1	CASSEGYGGFDEQYF	TGCGCCAGCAGTGAAGGCTATGGGGGGTTCGACGAGCAGTACTTC
TRBJ2-2	NA	NA	TRBV18	CASSPREDQAYNTGELFF	TGTGCCAGCTCACCAAGGGAGGACCAGGCTTACAACACCGGGGAGCTGTTTTTT
TRBJ1-1	NA	many	TRBV4-1	CASSQVGGLEAFF	TGCGCCAGCAGCCAAGTGGGGGGGCTTGAAGCTTTCTTT
TRBJ2-7	NA	many	TRBV7-9	CASSLIEMGAHEQYF	TGTGCCAGCAGCTTAATCGAAATGGGGGCCCACGAGCAGTACTTC
TRBJ1-1	TRBD1	many	TRBV12-3/TRBV12-4	CASSSDWTGGTEAFF	TGTGCCAGCAGTTCAGACTGGACAGGGGGCACTGAAGCTTTCTTT
TRBJ2-7	TRBD2	few	TRBV4-2	CASSHAAGASYEQYF	TGTGCCAGCAGCCATGCAGCGGGGGCTTCCTACGAGCAGTACTTC
TRBJ2-7	NA	NA	TRBV3-2	CASSQLQGVGCEQYF	TGTGCCAGCAGCCAACTGCAGGGGGTCGGCTGCGAGCAGTACTTC
TRBJ2-1	NA	few	TRBV6-6	CASSYSAMDGYNEQFF	TGTGCCAGCAGTTACTCGGCGATGGACGGATACAATGAGCAGTTCTTC
TRBJ2-3	NA	many	TRBV14	CASSQGTASTDTQYF	TGTGCCAGCAGCCAAGGGACAGCAAGCACAGATACGCAGTATTTT
TRBJ2-7	NA	many	TRBV25-1	CASSPRRIANSYEQYF	TGTGCCAGCAGCCCGAGAAGGATAGCCAATTCCTACGAGCAGTACTTC
TRBJ2-3	NA	NA	TRBV19	CASSIVGTAAGDTQYF	TGTGCCAGTAGTATAGTTGGGACCGCGGCGGGAGATACGCAGTATTTT
TRBJ2-7	TRBD1	many	TRBV5-5	CASSPDRAPYEQYF	TGTGCCAGCAGCCCGGACAGGGCCCCCTACGAGCAGTACTTC
TRBJ1-1	NA	many	TRBV27	CASSLPGLEAFF	TGTGCCAGCAGTTTGCCTGGGCTCGAAGCTTTCTTT